This T cell receptor (beta chain) appears in the sequencing data of a study of CD4 T cells in relation to SARS-CoV-2 and coronaviruses. Study-wide background: No peptide or an HIV-1 Nef peptide pool served as negative control. Overall study results and limits: SARS-CoV-2-driven expansion was significantly weaker in crossreactive than monoreactive clones. Each donor contributed either pre-pandemic or post-infection samples, not both.

Of note for this clone: The antigen is undetermined.

The table came from immunoSEQ multiplex PCR; TCRdb's copy has only in-frame clones and leaves some out. This table holds fewer than 20,000 clones, roughly 81% found once. Germline V gene lookup returns CDR1 KGHSY and CDR2 FQNENV. This CDR3 region has 14 residues. The germline V and J ends were trimmed by 4 bases and 5 bases, with 14 bases remaining between them. CD4+ T cells from unexposed donors were obtained before the COVID-19 pandemic (2011-2018). The cells were cultured for around ten days before CD4+ T cells were isolated. Sequencing input: CD4+ T cells from PBMCs, cultured in vitro. This clonotype was obtained from a human donor in good health. The gene calls are TRBV16 and TRBJ2-5; D is perhaps TRBD2 (5 bases). The CDR3 DNA reads TGTGCCAGCAGCCCACCCGGACTGCTGGAGACCCAGTACTTC. Amino acids: CASSPPGLLETQYF. Combining the CDR3 with reference TRBV16 and TRBJ2-5 gives the whole variable domain GEEVAQTPKHLVRGEGQKAKLYCAPIKGHSYVFWYQQVLKNEFKFLISFQNENVFDETGMPKERFSAKCLPNSPCSLEIQATKLEDSAVYFCASSPPGLLETQYFGPGTRLLVL.